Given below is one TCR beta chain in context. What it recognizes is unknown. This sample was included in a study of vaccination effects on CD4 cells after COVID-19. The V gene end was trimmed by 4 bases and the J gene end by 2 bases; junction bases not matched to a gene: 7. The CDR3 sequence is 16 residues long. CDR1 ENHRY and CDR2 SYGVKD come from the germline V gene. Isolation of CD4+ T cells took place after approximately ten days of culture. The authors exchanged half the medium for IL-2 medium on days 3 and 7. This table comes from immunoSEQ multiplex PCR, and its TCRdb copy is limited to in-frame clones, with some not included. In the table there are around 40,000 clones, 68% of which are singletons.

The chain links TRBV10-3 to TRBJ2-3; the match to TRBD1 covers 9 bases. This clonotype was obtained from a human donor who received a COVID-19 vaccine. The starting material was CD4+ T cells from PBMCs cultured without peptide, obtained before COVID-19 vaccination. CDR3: CAISGLGTGLTDTQYF. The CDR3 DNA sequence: TGTGCCATCAGTGGTCTCGGGACAGGGCTCACAGATACGCAGTATTTT.